The TCR beta chain described here comes from a study of blood T cell repertoires in COVID-19. Study background: Researchers got acute and convalescent COVID-19 samples from the United States, Italy and Spain. The analysed material was cDNA or gDNA that came from T cells, B-cell-depleted T cells, or PBMCs.

Trimming pared 4 bases from V and 0 bases from J, leaving 26 bases between. From germline, CDR1 is SGHRS and CDR2 YFSETQ. This CDR3 spans 20 amino acids. Assay: immunoSEQ multiplex PCR; the TCRdb copy retains only in-frame clones and omits some. In the table there are more than 100,000 clones, approximately 84% of which are singletons. This chain joins TRBV5-1 and TRBJ2-1; D might be TRBD2 (6 bases). Sequenced sample: peripheral blood. The TCR originated in a human donor in a cohort sampled during active COVID-19. CDR3 coding DNA: TGCGCCAGCAGCACCCAGGTCGGTAGCGGATCTCTTAGCTCCTACAATGAGCAGTTCTTC. Translating it yields CASSTQVGSGSLSSYNEQFF.